Given below is one T cell receptor (beta chain) in context. Vbeta (60) and Jbeta (13) primers were used in the PCR. TCRdb's table, derived via immunoSEQ multiplex PCR, lists solely in-frame clones and lacks some. This table has over 100,000 clones, roughly three fifths appearing once. Trimming removed 10 bases from V and 11 bases from J, with 11 bases in between. The CDR3 length is 9 residues. CDR1 is MNHGY, CDR2 SVAAGI, per germline. This sample was taken from a study of cytomegalovirus exposure and HLA in healthy donors. The J gene is TRBJ2-5, the V gene TRBV6-9; D gene unclear. Sequencing was carried out using PBMCs. This receptor was obtained from a man aged 35 to 55 in good health and CMV-seropositive. The CDR3 region is CAKLEKQYF. Written as DNA, the CDR3 is TGTGCCAAATTAGAGAAGCAGTACTTC.